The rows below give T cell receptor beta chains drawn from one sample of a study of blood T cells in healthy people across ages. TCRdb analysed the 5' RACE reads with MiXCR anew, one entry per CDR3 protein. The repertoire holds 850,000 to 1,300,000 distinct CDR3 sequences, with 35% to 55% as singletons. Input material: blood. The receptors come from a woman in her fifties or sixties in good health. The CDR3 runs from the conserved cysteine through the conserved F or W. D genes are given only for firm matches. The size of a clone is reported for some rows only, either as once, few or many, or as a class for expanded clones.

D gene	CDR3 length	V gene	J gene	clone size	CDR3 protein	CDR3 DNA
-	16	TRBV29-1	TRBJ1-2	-	CSVKSRATGLDYGYTF	TGCAGCGTTAAATCGCGGGCTACAGGGCTTGACTATGGCTACACCTTC
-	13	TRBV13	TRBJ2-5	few	CASSLPQGETQYF	TGTGCCAGCAGCCTCCCCCAGGGGGAGACCCAGTACTTC
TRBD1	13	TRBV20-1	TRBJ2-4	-	CSARGQGEGIQYF	TGCAGTGCTAGAGGACAGGGGGAAGGCATTCAGTACTTC
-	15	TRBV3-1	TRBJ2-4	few	CASSQQMVSGTLQYF	TGTGCCAGCAGCCAACAGATGGTGTCGGGGACTCTTCAGTACTTC
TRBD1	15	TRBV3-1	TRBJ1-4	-	CASSQEADRGSGLFF	TGTGCCAGCAGCCAAGAGGCGGACAGGGGATCGGGACTGTTTTTT
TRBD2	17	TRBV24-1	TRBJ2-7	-	CATSDICLAGCAYEQYF	TGTGCCACCAGTGACATTTGCCTAGCGGGATGTGCATACGAGCAGTACTTC
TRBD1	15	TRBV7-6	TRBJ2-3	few	CASSPTGGATDTQYF	TGTGCCAGCAGCCCTACAGGGGGCGCAACAGATACGCAGTATTTT
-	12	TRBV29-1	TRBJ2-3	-	CSVVVFTDTQYF	TGCAGCGTTGTGGTTTTCACAGATACGCAGTATTTT
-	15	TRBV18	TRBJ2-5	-	CASSPTSGPGETQYF	TGTGCCAGCTCACCCACGTCAGGACCGGGAGAGACCCAGTACTTC
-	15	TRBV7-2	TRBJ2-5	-	CASSLSRGYQETQYF	TGTGCCAGCAGCTTAAGTCGAGGGTACCAAGAGACCCAGTACTTC
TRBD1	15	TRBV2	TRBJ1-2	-	CASSEWSGGNYGYTF	TGTGCCAGCAGTGAATGGTCAGGGGGCAACTATGGCTACACCTTC
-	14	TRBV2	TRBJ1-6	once	CASSDRGYNSPLHF	TGTGCCAGCAGTGACAGGGGCTATAATTCACCCCTCCACTTT
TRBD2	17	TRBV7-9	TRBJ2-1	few	CASSSSTSGRVGDEQFF	TGTGCCAGCAGCTCCTCGACTAGCGGGAGGGTAGGGGATGAGCAGTTCTTC
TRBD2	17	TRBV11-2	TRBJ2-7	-	CASSLDLASGRGYEQYF	TGTGCCAGCAGCTTAGATCTGGCTAGCGGGAGGGGCTACGAGCAGTACTTC
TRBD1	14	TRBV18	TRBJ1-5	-	CASLPTGGNRPQHF	TGTGCCAGCTTACCGACAGGGGGCAACAGGCCCCAGCATTTT
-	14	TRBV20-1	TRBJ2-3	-	CSAMAGAPPDTQYF	TGCAGTGCCATGGCGGGGGCCCCCCCAGATACGCAGTATTTT
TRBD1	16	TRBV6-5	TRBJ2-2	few	CASSYSITGGTGELFF	TGTGCCAGCAGTTACTCAATAACAGGGGGCACCGGGGAGCTGTTTTTT
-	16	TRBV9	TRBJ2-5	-	CASSVGVGMRQETQYF	TGTGCCAGCAGCGTAGGGGTAGGAATGAGGCAAGAGACCCAGTACTTC
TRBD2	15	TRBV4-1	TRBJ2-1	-	CASSQLAVIYNEQFF	TGCGCCAGCAGCCAACTAGCGGTCATATACAATGAGCAGTTCTTC
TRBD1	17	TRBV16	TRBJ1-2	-	CAGSQSRTGVRSYGYTF	TGTGCCGGCAGCCAATCGCGGACAGGGGTCCGCAGCTATGGCTACACCTTC
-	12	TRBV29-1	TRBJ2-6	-	CSGGSGANVLTF	TGCAGCGGGGGCTCTGGGGCCAACGTCCTGACTTTC
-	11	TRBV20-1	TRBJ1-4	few	CLMIANEKLFF	TGCCTGATGATTGCTAATGAAAAACTGTTTTTT
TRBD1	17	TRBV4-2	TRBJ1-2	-	CASSRRTGGSQGYGYTF	TGTGCCAGCAGCCGACGGACAGGGGGCTCTCAGGGCTATGGCTACACCTTC
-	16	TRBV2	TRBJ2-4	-	CASSARLPLAKNIQYF	TGTGCCAGCAGCGCCAGACTGCCCCTAGCCAAAAACATTCAGTACTTC